The next 17 T cell receptor beta chains were all read from a single sample in a study of identical twins. MiXCR, applied by TCRdb to the 5' RACE reads, yields one record per CDR3 protein. The table shows around 650,000 distinct CDR3 sequences, with about 7% occurring only once. The same specimen was also included in a second study, on yellow fever vaccine responses in identical twins.

The sequencing input was PBMCs. These receptors originate from a woman aged 18-35 years in good health.

This clonotype was seen a few times. The chain uses TRBV6-5 and TRBJ2-2; 15 bases align to TRBD2. Germline assignment: CDR1 MNHEY and CDR2 SVGAGI. Trimming removed 1 base from V and 2 bases from J; junction bases left unmatched: 2. The CDR3 is made up of 18 amino acids. The CDR3 spells CASSYWTSGRGNTGELFF. In nucleotides, the CDR3 is TGTGCCAGCAGTTACTGGACTAGCGGGAGGGGTAACACCGGGGAGCTGTTTTTT.

The V gene is TRBV5-8, the J gene TRBJ2-3; D remains unclear. CDR1 is SGHTS, CDR2 YDEGEE, per germline. CDR3 size: 12 residues. With 4 bases removed from V and 6 bases from J, the gap between germline ends came to 9 bases. This CDR3 reads CASSPRLDTQYF. The CDR3 bases are TGTGCCAGCAGCCCCCGGCTCGATACGCAGTATTTT.

The gene calls are TRBV5-1 and TRBJ2-3; 8 bases align to TRBD2. Germline V gene data show CDR1 as SGHRS and CDR2 as YFSETQ. The CDR3 runs 16 residues. Trimming took 4 bases from V and 0 from J; bases not matched to a gene: 7. CDR3 loop: CASSRRSSGSTDTQYF. Here the CDR3 DNA reads TGCGCCAGCAGCAGGCGGTCTAGCGGGAGCACAGATACGCAGTATTTT.

The sample holds a few counts of this clonotype. Mismatch with germline at one junction end may stem from a read error. This chain connects TRBV20-1 to TRBJ1-2; D unresolved. This CDR3 region has 13 residues. Germline V CDR1 and CDR2: DFQATT, SNEGSKA (reference sequence). The CDR3 sequence: CSARDKLGVAYTF. The CDR3 nucleotides read TGCAGTGCCAGAGATAAGTTGGGTGTGGCCTACACCTTC.

This clonotype has at least ten counts. The gene calls are TRBV11-2 and TRBJ2-2; TRBD1 agrees at 7 bases. CDR1 SGHAT and CDR2 FQNNGV come from the germline V gene. The CDR3 spans 12 residues. Unmatched junction bases numbered 5, after V lost 5 bases and J lost 11 bases. The CDR3 sequence is CASSEQGFELFF. DNA of the CDR3: TGTGCCAGCAGCGAACAGGGGTTTGAGCTGTTTTTT. The variable domain in full, completed from reference TRBV11-2 and TRBJ2-2, reads EAGVAQSPRYKIIEKRQSVAFWCNPISGHATLYWYQQILGQGPKLLIQFQNNGVVDDSQLPKDRFSAERLKGVDSTLKIQPAKLEDSAVYLCASSEQGFELFFGEGSRLTVL.

This clonotype was seen many times. The chain links TRBV25-1 to TRBJ1-1; D is uncertain. V was trimmed by 1 base and J by 4 bases, leaving 10 bases between them. CDR1 is MGHDK, CDR2 SYGVNS, per germline. CDR3 length: 14 amino acids. CDR3: CASSESAGLTEAFF. CDR3 coding DNA: TGTGCCAGCAGTGAATCTGCAGGACTCACTGAAGCTTTCTTT.

The genes are TRBV4-1 and TRBJ2-1; D not resolved. The CDR3 totals 17 residues. Trimming shortened V by 0 bases and J by 3 bases, and 15 bases separated the two germline ends. In germline, CDR1 is MGHRA, CDR2 YSYEKL. CDR3 residues: CASSQDLAIANYNEQFF. The CDR3, as DNA: TGCGCCAGCAGCCAAGATCTTGCGATAGCCAACTACAATGAGCAGTTCTTC.

This clonotype was detected only a few times. This chain links TRBV11-2 with TRBJ2-1, with TRBD2 identical over 7 bases. Germline CDR1 and CDR2: SGHAT and FQNNGV. V lost 7 bases, J lost 6 bases, and 15 bases stayed unmatched. The CDR3 spans 16 residues. The CDR3 sequence is CASTGSGGLTFNEQFF. The DNA of the CDR3 is TGTGCCAGCACCGGTTCGGGGGGTTTGACATTCAATGAGCAGTTCTTC.

The rearrangement links TRBV9 to TRBJ2-2, with D possibly matching TRBD2 (5 bases). Germline V gene lookup returns CDR1 SGDLS and CDR2 YYNGEE. Trimming removed 0 bases at V and 0 bases at J, with 15 bases between. The CDR3 consists of 18 residues. The CDR3 loop is CASSVGVGVTPNTGELFF. The CDR3 DNA sequence: TGTGCCAGCAGCGTAGGGGTGGGAGTGACTCCGAACACCGGGGAGCTGTTTTTT.

A few counts support this clonotype. DNA for the CDR3: TGCAGTGCTAGAGATTACGAGGGGCCCAGCACAGATACGCAGTATTTT. Translated: CSARDYEGPSTDTQYF. The V call is TRBV20-1, the J call TRBJ2-3, with D tentatively TRBD1 or TRBD2 (5 bases each). Trimming pared 0 bases from V and 0 bases from J, leaving 13 bases between. In germline, CDR1 is DFQATT, CDR2 SNEGSKA (reference sequence). CDR3 length: 16 amino acids.

This clonotype was picked up a small number of times. The chain combines TRBV12-3 or TRBV12-4 with TRBJ1-3; no clear D. The CDR3 runs 15 residues. The ends were cut back, 0 bases at V and 2 bases at J, with 8 bases in the middle. CDR3 DNA: TGTGCCAGCAGTTTAGCGGTGATTACTGGAAACACCATATATTTT. Its protein product is CASSLAVITGNTIYF.

The chain is built from TRBV2 and TRBJ2-7, with TRBD2 matching over 13 bases. J gave up 7 bases and V 7 bases, and 7 bases lay outside the gene matches. The CDR3 is made up of 14 amino acids. CDR1 is SNHLY, CDR2 FYNNEI, per germline. CDR3: CASNGLAGVFEQYF. The CDR3 bases are TGTGCCAGCAACGGACTAGCGGGAGTGTTTGAGCAGTACTTC. The variable domain in full, with the rest retrieved from reference TRBV2 and TRBJ2-7, is EPEVTQTPSHQVTQMGQEVILRCVPISNHLYFYWYRQILGQKVEFLVSFYNNEISEKSEIFDDQFSVERPDGSNFTLKIRSTKLEDSAMYFCASNGLAGVFEQYFGPGTRLTVT.

In its sample, this clonotype was seen many times. The CDR3 spells CASSFKGMVDGYTF. CDR3 DNA sequence: TGTGCCAGCAGTTTTAAGGGGATGGTCGATGGCTACACCTTC. The chain couples TRBV12-3 or TRBV12-4 to TRBJ1-2; D perhaps matches TRBD1 (5 bases). The CDR3 contains 14 residues. V was cut by 3 bases and J by 6 bases, with 14 bases left in between.

The CDR3 DNA sequence: TGCGCCAGCAGCCAGGGACAGGGGTTCACTGAAGCTTTCTTT. It specifies CASSQGQGFTEAFF. The gene calls are TRBV10-1 and TRBJ1-1, with TRBD1 matching 10 bases. J was trimmed by 4 bases and V by 6 bases; bases with no gene match: 5. The CDR3 is 14 residues long. Germline CDR1 is WNHNN and CDR2 is SYGVQD (reference sequence).

On this clonotype: A much bigger clone sits one base away, suggesting this may be a read error. This chain joins TRBV15 and TRBJ2-3; D is uncertain. CDR3 size: 13 residues. CDR1 is LNHNV, CDR2 YYDKDF, per germline (reference sequence). The V gene lost 4 bases and the J gene lost 7 bases, with 12 bases spanning the gap. CDR3 coding DNA: TGTGCCACCAGCACATACCCGGAGTATACGCAGTATTTT. As protein: CATSTYPEYTQYF. The entire variable domain, with the rest obtained from reference TRBV15 and TRBJ2-3, is as follows: DAMVIQNPRYQVTQFGKPVTLSCSQTLNHNVMYWYQQKSSQAPKLLFHYYDKDFNNEADTPDNFQSRRPNTSFCFLDIRSPGLGDTAMYLCATSTYPEYTQYFGPGTRLTVL.

This sequence joins TRBV18 and TRBJ1-4; D not resolved. The V gene lost 2 bases and the J gene lost 2 bases, with 6 bases spanning the gap. Germline-derived CDR1 and CDR2 are KGHSH and LQKENI. The CDR3 is 14 residues long. The CDR3 DNA is TGTGCCAGCTCACCATCACAGACTAATGAAAAACTGTTTTTT. Translated, it gives CASSPSQTNEKLFF.

The chain has TRBV27 and TRBJ2-3, with 8 bases fitting TRBD2. V shed 0 bases, J shed 4 bases, and the junction held 6 bases outside the gene matches. The CDR3 sequence is 16 residues long. The germline V gene has CDR1 MNHEY and CDR2 SMNVEV (reference sequence). The CDR3 DNA follows: TGTGCCAGCAGTTTATCCGGGGGGGACTTCGCAGATACGCAGTATTTT. This translates into CASSLSGGDFADTQYF.